The 25 T cell receptor beta chains below all came from one sample that was sequenced in a study of human versus mouse CDR3 diversity and MHC coevolution. Sequenced by immunoSEQ multiplex PCR; TCRdb stores in-frame clones only, minus some. The sample records about 81,000 clones, around 93% being singletons. The sample taken for sequencing was naive CD4+ T cells from blood. Subset meaning: CD45RO-negative CD62L-positive naive CD4 T cells. All receptors derive from a person between 25 and 75 years old in good health.

The rearrangement links TRBV29-1 to TRBJ2-1; D remains ambiguous. The CDR3 has 13 residues. V was trimmed by 4 bases and J by 0 bases, leaving 7 bases between them. Germline V gene lookup returns CDR1 SQVTM and CDR2 ANQGSEA. CDR3 DNA sequence: TGCAGCGTTGCCTTTAGCTCCTACAATGAGCAGTTCTTC. The encoded protein is CSVAFSSYNEQFF.

This clone was seen only once. V is TRBV11-3 and J is TRBJ2-3; perhaps TRBD1 as D (6 bases). The CDR3 consists of 17 residues. Germline V CDR1 and CDR2: SGHNT, YENEEA. V was shortened by 1 base and J by 0 bases, with 14 bases between the two germline ends. CDR3 residues: CASSLGSQGLSTDTQYF. The CDR3 nucleotides read TGTGCCAGCAGCTTAGGATCCCAGGGGCTTAGCACAGATACGCAGTATTTT.

The rearrangement links TRBV5-4 to TRBJ1-3; tentative D call: TRBD1 (6 bases). Germline V gene lookup returns CDR1 SGHNT and CDR2 YYREEE (reference sequence). V was clipped by 5 bases and J by 0 bases, with 12 bases between them. CDR3 length: 15 amino acids. CDR3 amino acids: CASSYRETSGNTIYF. Written as DNA, the CDR3 is TGTGCCAGCAGTTACAGGGAGACCTCTGGAAACACCATATATTTT.

The V call is TRBV6-4, the J call TRBJ1-2; D remains unclear. The CDR3 contains 14 residues. Germline V lookup: CDR1 MRHNA, CDR2 SNTAGT. Trimming removed 6 bases from V and 1 base from J, with 12 bases in between. The CDR3 here is CASRRTEGNYGYTF. Here the CDR3 DNA reads TGTGCCAGCAGGAGGACCGAGGGTAACTATGGCTACACCTTC.

V gene TRBV19 combines with J gene TRBJ2-7, with D possibly TRBD2 on 5 matching bases. The germline V gene encodes CDR1 LNHDA and CDR2 SQIVND (reference sequence). The CDR3 contains 13 residues. Trimming cost V 11 bases and J 3 bases, with 17 bases left between them. CDR3 residues: CASRGWGSYEQYF. The CDR3 nucleotides read TGTGCCTCTCGGGGTTGGGGTAGCTACGAGCAGTACTTC.

The chain employs TRBV6-5 and TRBJ2-2; 7 nucleotides agree with TRBD2. Per germline, CDR1 MNHEY and CDR2 SVGAGI. Trimming took 8 bases from V and 5 from J; bases not matched to a gene: 11. The CDR3 spans 15 residues. CDR3 DNA sequence: TGTGCCAGCCGAAGGGAGGGGCCGGGAACCGGGGAGCTGTTTTTT. It yields the protein CASRREGPGTGELFF.

J is TRBJ1-1 and V is TRBV5-1; D is possibly TRBD1 (6 bases). From germline, CDR1 is SGHRS and CDR2 YFSETQ. V lost 0 bases to trimming and J lost 4 bases, with 10 bases between them. There are 14 residues in the CDR3. Here the CDR3 reads CASSLDRVITEAFF. The CDR3 DNA reads TGCGCCAGCAGCTTGGACAGGGTTATCACTGAAGCTTTCTTT.

This chain links TRBV29-1 with TRBJ2-7; D might be TRBD2 (5 bases). V lost 4 bases and J 0 bases, leaving 10 bases between the germline ends. Germline V lookup: CDR1 SQVTM, CDR2 ANQGSEA. The CDR3 spans 13 residues. DNA of the CDR3: TGCAGCGTTGGGAGGACCGGCTCCTACGAGCAGTACTTC. Translated: CSVGRTGSYEQYF.

J is TRBJ2-5 and V is TRBV28, with TRBD2 as a possible D gene (5 bases). Per the germline V gene, CDR1 is MDHEN and CDR2 is SYDVKM. V dropped 6 bases and J dropped 5 bases, with 10 bases sitting between them. This CDR3 is 12 amino acids long. The CDR3 region is CASSPSGETQYF. DNA for the CDR3: TGTGCCAGCAGCCCATCGGGGGAGACCCAGTACTTC.

In this sample, this clone turned up once. The chain joins TRBV28 to TRBJ2-5; 14 nucleotides agree with TRBD2. Germline values: CDR1 MDHEN, CDR2 SYDVKM. J lost 5 bases, V lost 8 bases, and 1 base had no gene match. This CDR3 has 13 residues. CDR3 DNA: TGTGCCAGCCGGACTAGCGGGAGGGAGACCCAGTACTTC. Residues: CASRTSGRETQYF.

V gene TRBV14 combines with J gene TRBJ2-3; 7 bases map to TRBD1. Trimming at V came to 3 bases and at J to 11 bases, leaving 17 bases not matched to a gene. Per germline, CDR1 SGHDN and CDR2 FVKESK. The CDR3 is made up of 16 amino acids. The CDR3 here is CASSQIDREEISGQYF. In DNA, the CDR3 is TGTGCCAGCAGCCAGATAGACAGGGAAGAGATTTCGGGGCAGTATTTT.

As concerns this clone: The same CDR3 can be traced to other DNA sequences in this sample. This chain joins TRBV5-4 and TRBJ2-2, with D possibly being TRBD1 (6 bases). Between the trimmed V and J ends, which lost 3 bases and 5 bases, there was a span of 14 bases. Per germline, CDR1 SGHNT and CDR2 YYREEE (reference sequence). This CDR3 region has 15 residues. Here the CDR3 DNA reads TGTGCCAGCAGCTCGAAGGGCCAGGGGACCGGGGAGCTGTTTTTT. Its translation: CASSSKGQGTGELFF.

This sequence joins TRBV19 and TRBJ2-5; 10 positions agree with TRBD2. The ends lost 6 bases at V and 1 base at J; junction bases unmatched: 5. The CDR3 contains 15 residues. The V gene's germline CDR1 is LNHDA and CDR2 SQIVND (reference sequence). The DNA of the CDR3 is TGTGCCAGTAGCCTTACTAGCGGGGCCCAAGAGACCCAGTACTTC. Amino acid sequence: CASSLTSGAQETQYF.

This chain joins TRBV5-1 and TRBJ2-5; TRBD1 agrees at 10 bases. The DNA end is more similar to TRBJ2-7, so the J call may be wrong. The CDR3 length is 16 residues. From germline, CDR1 is SGHRS and CDR2 YFSETQ. Here the CDR3 reads CASSPTLGQGTHEQYF. Here the CDR3 DNA reads TGCGCCAGCAGCCCCACGTTGGGACAGGGGACCCACGAGCAGTACTTC.

The chain's CDR3 is CASSLTDQVSYEQYF. Written as DNA, the CDR3 is TGTGCCAGCAGCCTGACAGACCAAGTTTCCTACGAGCAGTACTTC. The rearrangement joins TRBV5-5 to TRBJ2-5, with D perhaps matching TRBD1 (5 bases). The DNA end is more similar to TRBJ2-7, so the J call may be wrong. There are 15 residues in the CDR3. In germline, CDR1 is SGHKS, CDR2 YYEKEE (reference sequence).

This chain uses TRBV6-1 with TRBJ1-5; D is possibly TRBD1 (5 bases). The germline gives CDR1 MNHNS, CDR2 SASEGT. V shed 6 bases and J shed 5 bases, with 17 bases lying between them. The CDR3 has 15 residues. As DNA, the CDR3 is TGTGCCAGCAGCCGGCAGGGTCAGGTCCATCAGCCCCAGCATTTT. Its translation is CASSRQGQVHQPQHF.

In DNA form, the CDR3 reads TGTGCCAGCAGCCCCGCGGGACGCCTTAAGAAAAAGCAGTACTTC. This encodes CASSPAGRLKKKQYF. The gene calls are TRBV7-2 and TRBJ2-7; a weak D match, TRBD2 (6 bases). V lost 5 bases and J lost 8, with 22 bases in between. The CDR3 consists of 15 residues. Per germline, CDR1 SGHTA and CDR2 FQGNSA.

The sample holds one count of this clone. This chain links TRBV7-9 with TRBJ2-1, with TRBD2 matching over 13 bases. Germline V gene data show CDR1 as SEHNR and CDR2 as FQNEAQ (reference sequence). The CDR3 runs to 19 residues. After removal of 5 bases from V and 7 bases from J, the junction contained 17 bases not matched to a gene. Written as DNA, the CDR3 is TGTGCCAGCAGCACCTTACCTGGACTAGCGGGGGCCTCGGGGAATGAGCAGTTCTTC. Translation: CASSTLPGLAGASGNEQFF.

The rearrangement links TRBV28 to TRBJ2-1; TRBD2 might be the D (5 bases). V gave up 4 bases and J gave up 3 bases, with 16 bases separating them. Germline V gene sequence: CDR1 MDHEN, CDR2 SYDVKM. This CDR3 is built from 16 residues. The CDR3 coding sequence is TGTGCCAGCAGTTCCCCGTCGAGCGGAAGCTACAATGAGCAGTTCTTC. Translating gives CASSSPSSGSYNEQFF.

The chain joins TRBV7-3 to TRBJ2-3; TRBD2 aligns across 7 bases. The V and J ends lost 5 bases and 2 bases, in that order; junction bases with no gene match: 10. The germline gives CDR1 SGHTA, CDR2 FQGTGA. This CDR3 contains 16 residues. The CDR3 is CASSPLARGFTDTQYF. The CDR3 nucleotides are TGTGCCAGCAGCCCCCTCGCGCGGGGGTTCACAGATACGCAGTATTTT. The whole variable domain, filled in from reference TRBV7-3 and TRBJ2-3, reads GAGVSQTPSNKVTEKGKYVELRCDPISGHTALYWYRQSLGQGPEFLIYFQGTGAADDSGLPNDRFFAVRPEGSVSTLKIQRTERGDSAVYLCASSPLARGFTDTQYFGPGTRLTVL.

V usage is TRBV7-2 and J usage is TRBJ2-7; D call uncertain. Germline CDR1 reads SGHTA; CDR2 reads FQGNSA. The CDR3 runs 14 residues. Trimming stripped 3 bases from V and 4 bases from J, with 13 bases between. The CDR3 coding sequence is TGTGCCAGCAGCTTGTACTCCCCCGAATACGAGCAGTACTTC. Residues: CASSLYSPEYEQYF.

The J gene is TRBJ1-4, the V gene TRBV4-3; no clear D. Germline assignment: CDR1 LGHNA and CDR2 YSLEER. Trimming took off 2 bases at V and 8 bases at J, with 15 bases between the two ends. The CDR3 is 15 residues long. Here the CDR3 DNA reads TGCGCCAGCAGCCAATTGGGTTTGGGAGGAGAAAAACTGTTTTTT. Its protein is CASSQLGLGGEKLFF.

This chain links TRBV5-1 with TRBJ2-1, with TRBD2 matching over 10 bases. The V segment lost 4 bases and the J segment 6 bases; nucleotides outside the gene matches: 7. This CDR3 is built from 15 residues. Germline CDR1 SGHRS, CDR2 YFSETQ. CDR3 region: CASSPLAGVPNEQFF. As DNA, the CDR3 is TGCGCCAGCAGCCCCCTAGCGGGAGTCCCCAATGAGCAGTTCTTC. The full variable domain, in which reference TRBV5-1 and TRBJ2-1 provide the parts outside the CDR3, is KAGVTQTPRYLIKTRGQQVTLSCSPISGHRSVSWYQQTPGQGLQFLFEYFSETQRNKGNFPGRFSGRQFSNSRSEMNVSTLELGDSALYLCASSPLAGVPNEQFFGPGTRLTVL.

The chain combines TRBV9 with TRBJ1-5, with 8 nucleotides matching TRBD1. This CDR3 has 16 amino acids. Germline values: CDR1 SGDLS, CDR2 YYNGEE. With 0 bases clipped from V and 1 base from J, the junction kept 3 bases outside the gene matches. CDR3 bases: TGTGCCAGCAGCGTAGGGCCAGGGGGCAGCAATCAGCCCCAGCATTTT. This encodes CASSVGPGGSNQPQHF.

V is TRBV9 and J is TRBJ1-1; a possible D gene is TRBD1 (5 bases). The CDR3 runs to 16 residues. V lost 0 bases and J lost 6, with 18 bases in between. CDR1 and CDR2 (germline): SGDLS, YYNGEE. This CDR3 is CASSVGQGHAASEAFF. Here the CDR3 DNA reads TGTGCCAGCAGCGTAGGGCAGGGCCACGCAGCGTCTGAAGCTTTCTTT.